These T cell receptor beta chains were read from a single sample in a study of CD8 T cell repertoires and HIV-1 epitope variants. No antigen has been identified for these receptors. Measured with immunoSEQ multiplex PCR; TCRdb has only the in-frame clones, and not every one. The sample lists about 5,000 clones, roughly 60% occurring once. Sample: cultured CD8+ T cells derived from PBMCs. The receptors were gathered from a male donor with HIV. Each CDR3 is given with its conserved first and last residue. D genes are given only for firm matches. The size of a clone is reported for some rows only, either as once, few or many, or as a class for expanded clones.

TRBJ2-7 12 - TRBV6-5 - CASSYSGVEQYF TGTGCCAGCAGTTACTCGGGGGTCGAGCAGTACTTC
TRBJ1-5 15 medium-sized TRBV6-5 - CASSGGQGIHQPQHF TGTGCCAGCAGTGGGGGGCAGGGGATACATCAGCCCCAGCATTTT
TRBJ1-5 14 - TRBV27 - CASSLGGEGQPQHF TGTGCCAGCAGTTTGGGGGGCGAGGGGCAGCCCCAGCATTTT
TRBJ2-7 11 once TRBV5-4 - CASSLSHEQYF TGTGCCAGCAGCTTGTCCCACGAGCAGTACTTC
TRBJ1-1 17 - TRBV4-2 TRBD1 CASSQDPTGGMNTEAFF TGTGCCAGCAGCCAAGATCCGACAGGGGGGATGAACACTGAAGCTTTCTTT
TRBJ2-3 15 - TRBV6-5 - CASSYRRQLGDTQYF TGTGCCAGCAGTTACCGTCGTCAGTTGGGGGATACGCAGTATTTT
TRBJ2-2 14 - TRBV15 - CATSRGQYTGELFF TGTGCCACCAGCAGAGGGCAGTACACCGGGGAGCTGTTTTTT
TRBJ2-3 16 - TRBV6-4 TRBD2 CASSDSTSGGADTQYF TGTGCCAGCAGTGACTCAACTAGCGGGGGGGCAGATACGCAGTATTTT
TRBJ1-2 16 - TRBV28 TRBD1 CASSLSQGEGNYGYTF TGTGCCAGCAGCCTATCGCAGGGGGAGGGAAACTATGGCTACACCTTC
TRBJ1-4 13 - TRBV10-3 - CAISGGVGEKLFF TGTGCCATCAGTGGAGGGGTGGGCGAAAAACTGTTTTTT
TRBJ2-2 13 - TRBV4-1 - CASSPSNTGELFF TGCGCCAGCAGCCCGAGCAACACCGGGGAGCTGTTTTTT
TRBJ2-1 15 - TRBV5-1 - CASSLTSSFPNEQFF TGCGCCAGCAGCTTAACTAGCTCCTTCCCCAATGAGCAGTTCTTC
TRBJ2-7 12 large TRBV7-9 - CASSLRAGEQYF TGTGCCAGCAGCTTACGAGCGGGCGAGCAGTACTTC
TRBJ2-1 16 - TRBV4-3 TRBD2 CASSQDTSGGASEQFF TGCGCCAGCAGCCAAGATACAAGCGGGGGGGCAAGTGAGCAGTTCTTC
TRBJ2-1 13 once TRBV28 - CASSLSSHNEQFF TGTGCCAGCAGTCTGAGCAGTCACAATGAGCAGTTCTTC
TRBJ2-1 16 - TRBV13 TRBD2 CASSISGRDMLNEQFF TGTGCCAGCAGCATCAGCGGGAGGGACATGTTGAATGAGCAGTTCTTC
TRBJ1-2 14 - TRBV19 - CASSIDKQTGGYTF TGTGCCAGTAGTATAGATAAGCAGACCGGAGGCTACACCTTC
TRBJ2-3 16 - TRBV13 - CASSGQGGGSTDTQYF TGTGCCAGCAGCGGTCAGGGTGGGGGGAGCACAGATACGCAGTATTTT
TRBJ1-1 13 - TRBV27 - CASSLGQDTEAFF TGTGCCAGCAGTTTGGGGCAGGACACTGAAGCTTTCTTT
TRBJ2-7 14 - TRBV11-2 - CASSGWSNPYEQYF TGTGCCAGCAGCGGTTGGAGTAATCCCTACGAGCAGTACTTC
TRBJ2-7 15 few TRBV27 TRBD2 CASSLYLAGGYEQYF TGTGCCAGCAGTTTATACCTAGCGGGGGGCTACGAGCAGTACTTC
TRBJ1-2 15 - TRBV2 - CASSEGQGVVRGYTF TGTGCCAGCAGTGAAGGCCAGGGCGTAGTGAGAGGCTACACCTTC
TRBJ1-1 14 few TRBV28 - CASSFRGWGTEAFF TGTGCCAGCAGTTTTCGGGGATGGGGCACTGAAGCTTTCTTT
TRBJ2-5 15 - TRBV10-2 - CASSESGRTQETQYF TGCGCCAGCAGTGAGTCGGGACGGACTCAAGAGACCCAGTACTTC
TRBJ2-7 14 - TRBV7-9 TRBD2 CASSLSGSSYEQYF TGTGCCAGCAGCTTAAGCGGGAGCTCCTACGAGCAGTACTTC
TRBJ1-1 14 - TRBV7-6 TRBD1 CASSDPPGQGEAFF TGTGCCAGCAGCGACCCCCCAGGACAGGGGGAAGCTTTCTTT
TRBJ2-1 13 - TRBV5-1 TRBD1 CASSQTGGNGQFF TGCGCCAGCAGCCAGACAGGGGGCAATGGGCAGTTCTTC
TRBJ1-5 16 - TRBV6-6 TRBD1 CASSYREGQGDQPQHF TGTGCCAGCAGTTACAGGGAGGGACAGGGGGATCAGCCCCAGCATTTT
TRBJ2-7 14 - TRBV28 - CASRVEYSAYEQYF TGTGCCAGCCGGGTCGAGTACTCGGCCTACGAGCAGTACTTC
TRBJ2-1 17 once TRBV9 - CASSVEPTGLSYNEQFF TGTGCCAGCAGCGTAGAACCCACGGGGCTCTCCTACAATGAGCAGTTCTTC
TRBJ2-2 14 - TRBV5-1 - CASRTGQNTGELFF TGCGCCAGCAGGACGGGGCAGAACACCGGGGAGCTGTTTTTT
TRBJ2-5 15 once TRBV27 - CASSLQGLPAETQYF TGTGCCAGCAGTTTACAGGGCCTACCGGCGGAGACCCAGTACTTC
TRBJ2-5 16 - TRBV19 - CASSIDGNVDGETQYF TGTGCCAGTAGTATAGATGGTAACGTCGACGGGGAGACCCAGTACTTC
TRBJ1-3 15 - TRBV7-9 TRBD1 CASSNGTVSGNTIYF TGTGCCAGCAGCAACGGGACAGTCTCTGGAAACACCATATATTTT
TRBJ2-3 15 - TRBV7-2 TRBD2 CASSFSGQGGDTQYF TGTGCCAGCAGCTTTAGCGGGCAGGGTGGAGATACGCAGTATTTT
TRBJ2-3 21 - TRBV4-1 - CASSQVALGGAISSGTDTQYF TGCGCCAGCAGCCAAGTCGCTCTTGGGGGCGCGATAAGCTCCGGGACAGATACGCAGTATTTT
TRBJ2-3 19 - TRBV5-1 TRBD2 CASKRAGTSGGRYTDTQYF TGCGCCAGCAAAAGAGCCGGGACTAGCGGGGGGAGATACACAGATACGCAGTATTTT
TRBJ2-7 15 - TRBV2 - CASSEDVGDFHEQYF TGTGCCAGCAGTGAAGATGTTGGCGACTTTCACGAGCAGTACTTC
TRBJ2-7 13 - TRBV29-1 TRBD2 CSVESLADYEQYF TGCAGCGTTGAATCCCTAGCGGACTACGAGCAGTACTTC
TRBJ2-7 14 - TRBV5-4 TRBD1 CASSLVDRAYEQYF TGTGCCAGCAGCTTAGTCGACAGGGCCTACGAGCAGTACTTC
TRBJ2-7 15 - TRBV5-6 TRBD1 CASSPESGGWYEQYF TGTGCCAGCAGCCCCGAATCAGGGGGCTGGTACGAGCAGTACTTC
TRBJ2-7 16 once TRBV13 - CASSLGPPTASYEQYF TGTGCCAGCAGCTTGGGACCGCCGACTGCCTCCTACGAGCAGTACTTC
TRBJ1-2 13 - TRBV28 - CASSASANYGYTF TGTGCCAGCTCGGCCTCAGCTAACTATGGCTACACCTTC
TRBJ2-7 15 - TRBV27 - CASSPLTDSSYEQYF TGTGCCAGCAGTCCCCTTACGGATAGCTCCTACGAGCAGTACTTC
TRBJ2-7 13 once TRBV4-3 - CASSQERSYEQYF TGCGCCAGCAGCCAAGAGAGGTCCTACGAGCAGTACTTC
TRBJ1-2 16 once TRBV5-6 - CASSLYPQDINYGYTF TGTGCCAGCAGCTTGTACCCCCAGGATATTAACTATGGCTACACCTTC
TRBJ1-5 15 few TRBV15 - CATSTTWTGNQPQHF TGTGCCACCAGCACAACCTGGACAGGCAATCAGCCCCAGCATTTT
TRBJ1-2 16 - TRBV6-1 TRBD1 CASSVEQGATNYGYTF TGTGCCAGCAGTGTTGAACAGGGGGCAACCAACTATGGCTACACCTTC
TRBJ2-3 19 - TRBV29-1 - CSVVLFAPPSLSSTDTQYF TGCAGCGTTGTTCTGTTCGCCCCCCCCTCCCTTTCTAGCACAGATACGCAGTATTTT
TRBJ2-2 15 - TRBV6-5 TRBD1 CASSLTGGRSGELFF TGTGCCAGCAGTTTGACAGGGGGCAGGAGCGGGGAGCTGTTTTTT
TRBJ2-1 16 - TRBV7-9 TRBD1 CASSRTGQGDRNEQFF TGTGCCAGCAGCCGTACCGGACAGGGGGATAGAAATGAGCAGTTCTTC
TRBJ2-6 15 - TRBV28 - CASSLGSSGANVLTF TGTGCCAGCAGTCTCGGCAGCTCTGGGGCCAACGTCCTGACTTTC
TRBJ1-5 13 - TRBV6-5 - CACRSGGVQPQHF TGTGCCTGCCGTTCGGGGGGCGTACAGCCCCAGCATTTT
TRBJ2-3 17 medium-sized TRBV9 TRBD1 CASSAIQGPPFTDTQYF TGTGCCAGCAGCGCCATACAGGGGCCTCCCTTCACAGATACGCAGTATTTT
TRBJ2-7 18 - TRBV19 TRBD2 CASSTHAGLAESSYEQYF TGTGCCAGTAGTACTCACGCTGGACTAGCGGAAAGCTCCTACGAGCAGTACTTC
TRBJ2-5 16 - TRBV5-8 - CASSPGVRSYQETQYF TGTGCCAGCAGCCCGGGGGTCAGGTCGTACCAAGAGACCCAGTACTTC
TRBJ1-2 17 - TRBV2 TRBD1 CASMSWDSSRLGYGYTF TGTGCCAGCATGTCATGGGACAGCTCCCGCCTAGGGTATGGCTACACCTTC